This TCR beta chain was identified during a study of blood T cells in healthy people across ages (dated by TCRdb to the mid-2010s). About the investigation overall: In model experiments, template switching captured about one uniquely barcoded TCR beta cDNA molecule for every two T cells. Donors were grouped into four age groups: young (average approximately 15 years), middle-aged (roughly 40), aged (62) and long-lived (around 82). To avoid experimental bias, donors of different ages were spread randomly across the sequencing lanes. Using deep sequencing normalized with unique cDNA molecular identifiers, the study measured how TCR beta repertoire diversity changes with age. The study analyzed two additional independent replicas of 1 million unique cDNA reads from the same blood draw for two donors, one aged 18 to 30 and one aged 80 or older.

What the study reported, not specific to this receptor: Conclusive comparison of naive and antigen-experienced compartments was prevented by the profiling of bulk unsorted PBMCs. There was a strong correlation between observed TCR beta diversity and the percentage of naive T cells measured by flow cytometry. The CMV infection status of donors was not known, potentially confounding age-related changes in expanded clonotypes. Compared with the aged group, the long-lived group had more naive CD4+ T cells, fewer expanded clones and increased TCR diversity, suggesting age selection. Estimates of total diversity based on one million sequenced T cells were regarded as lower bounds and as underestimates. Observed TCR beta diversity per million T cells fell roughly linearly with age, and a significant reduction was already apparent by age about 43.

Systemically healthy Caucasian individuals from Russia, around 38 in total and aged about 6 to 100 years, were included as donors. Each donor gave 8 to 10 milliliters of peripheral blood, collected into EDTA-treated Vacutainer tubes. Ficoll-Paque density-gradient centrifugation was used to isolate PBMCs, with at least 7 million per sample. Total RNA was extracted from PBMCs with Trizol reagent, with at least 5 micrograms obtained per sample. The percentages of naive CD45RAhigh/CD27high T cells were determined by flow cytometry on a PBMC aliquot from every donor. The CDR3 numbers 14 residues from cysteine through phenylalanine. Just CDR3 DNA is preserved here, 42 bases in frame from base 1. Reading the germline V gene gives CDR1 MRHNA and CDR2 SNTAGT. The protocol used for the library was 5' RACE. Sequenced using an Illumina HiSeq 2500. A second PCR of roughly 7 to 11 cycles was performed with a sample-barcoded 5' primer and a J-beta primer mix. Each TCR beta cDNA molecule received a unique molecular identifier from a template-switch 5' adaptor carrying 12 random nucleotides. Each sample yielded at least 3 million CDR3-containing paired-end reads. First-strand cDNA was synthesized from all RNA with the Mint cDNA synthesis kit, primed by a TRBC-specific oligonucleotide. All cDNA was treated with uracil-DNA glycosylase and then went through a first 18-cycle PCR with the universal primers M1SS and BC2_uni_R. The original methods were these. For normalization, 1 million high-quality reads were randomly selected from each sample, with every read carrying a distinct molecular identifier. Reads with shared molecular identifiers were discarded instead of being binned into consensus sequences. MiTCR, run with a Q25 quality threshold and the strictest error-elimination algorithm, handled CDR3 identification, clonotype clustering and error correction. Lower-bound total TCR beta diversity was estimated with a nonparametric unseen species model using Euler transformation. TCRdb cleaned the public reads at Q25 with fastp, built clones with MiXCR and kept in-frame beta chains. Rows with a matching CDR3 protein are joined into one entry that keeps the most common DNA and genes. TCRdb, not the authors, supplied the V and J calls. The sample table records hundreds of thousands of distinct CDR3 sequences; more than 20% of these occur just once. The ten largest clones add up to roughly 3.6% of the sample.

This clonotype appeared a few times. Its target antigen remains unknown. Base quality data are lacking; no much larger clone is found one base away. The chain joins TRBV6-4 to TRBJ2-5; 8 central nucleotides agree with TRBD1. The closer fit of TRBJ2-1 to the DNA end suggests the J call may be wrong. The origin of this receptor is a man aged 70 or older in good health. The sample comprised blood. The nucleotide sequence is TGTGCCAGCAGTGAGACAGGGGTTAGGAATGAGCAGTTCTTC. Its protein reads: CASSETGVRNEQFF.